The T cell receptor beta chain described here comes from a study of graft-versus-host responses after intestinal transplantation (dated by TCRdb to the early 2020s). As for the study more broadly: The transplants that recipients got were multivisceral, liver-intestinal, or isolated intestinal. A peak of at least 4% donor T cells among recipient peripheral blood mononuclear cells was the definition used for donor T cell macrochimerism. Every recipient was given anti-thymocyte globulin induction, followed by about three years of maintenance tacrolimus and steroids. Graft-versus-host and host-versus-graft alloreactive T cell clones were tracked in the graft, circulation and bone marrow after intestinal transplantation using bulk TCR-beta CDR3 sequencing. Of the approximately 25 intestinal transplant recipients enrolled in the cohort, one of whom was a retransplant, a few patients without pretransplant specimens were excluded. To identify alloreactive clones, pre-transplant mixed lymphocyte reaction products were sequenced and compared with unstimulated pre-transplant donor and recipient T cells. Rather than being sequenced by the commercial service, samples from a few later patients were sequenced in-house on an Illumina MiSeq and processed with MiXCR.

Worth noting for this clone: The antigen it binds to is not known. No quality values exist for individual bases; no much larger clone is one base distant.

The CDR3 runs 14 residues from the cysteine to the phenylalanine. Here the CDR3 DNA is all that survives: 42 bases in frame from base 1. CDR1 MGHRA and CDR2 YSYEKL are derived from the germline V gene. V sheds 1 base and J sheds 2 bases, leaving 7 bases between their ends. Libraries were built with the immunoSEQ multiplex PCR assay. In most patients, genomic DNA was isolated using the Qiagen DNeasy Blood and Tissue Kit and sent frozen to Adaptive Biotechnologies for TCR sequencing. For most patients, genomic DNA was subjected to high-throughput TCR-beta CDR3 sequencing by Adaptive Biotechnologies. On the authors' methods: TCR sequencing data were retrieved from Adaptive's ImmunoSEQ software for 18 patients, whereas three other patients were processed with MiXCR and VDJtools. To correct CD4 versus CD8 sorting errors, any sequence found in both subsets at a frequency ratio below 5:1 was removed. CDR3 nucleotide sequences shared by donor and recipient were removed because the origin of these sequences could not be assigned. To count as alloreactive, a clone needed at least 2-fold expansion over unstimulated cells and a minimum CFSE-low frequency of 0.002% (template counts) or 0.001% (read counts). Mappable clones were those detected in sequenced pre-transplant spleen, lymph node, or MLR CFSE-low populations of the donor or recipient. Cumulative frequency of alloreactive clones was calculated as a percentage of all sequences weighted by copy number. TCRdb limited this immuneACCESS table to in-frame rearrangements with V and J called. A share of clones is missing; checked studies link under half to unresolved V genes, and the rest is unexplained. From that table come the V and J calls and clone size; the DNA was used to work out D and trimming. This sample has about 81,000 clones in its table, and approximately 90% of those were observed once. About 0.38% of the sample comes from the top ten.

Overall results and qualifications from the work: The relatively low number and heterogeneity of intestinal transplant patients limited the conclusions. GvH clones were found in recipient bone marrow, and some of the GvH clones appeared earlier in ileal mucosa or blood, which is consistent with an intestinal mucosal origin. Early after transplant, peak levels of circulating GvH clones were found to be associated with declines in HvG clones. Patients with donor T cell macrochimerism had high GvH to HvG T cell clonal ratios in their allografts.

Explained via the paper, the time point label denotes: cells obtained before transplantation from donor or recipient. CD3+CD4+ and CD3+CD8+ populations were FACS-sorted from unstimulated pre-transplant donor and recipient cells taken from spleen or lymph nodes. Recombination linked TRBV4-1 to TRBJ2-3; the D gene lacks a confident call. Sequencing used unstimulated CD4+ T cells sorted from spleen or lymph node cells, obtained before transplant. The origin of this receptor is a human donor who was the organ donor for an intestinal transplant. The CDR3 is CASSQGLNTDTQYF. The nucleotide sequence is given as TGCGCCAGCAGCCAAGGTCTTAACACAGATACGCAGTATTTT.